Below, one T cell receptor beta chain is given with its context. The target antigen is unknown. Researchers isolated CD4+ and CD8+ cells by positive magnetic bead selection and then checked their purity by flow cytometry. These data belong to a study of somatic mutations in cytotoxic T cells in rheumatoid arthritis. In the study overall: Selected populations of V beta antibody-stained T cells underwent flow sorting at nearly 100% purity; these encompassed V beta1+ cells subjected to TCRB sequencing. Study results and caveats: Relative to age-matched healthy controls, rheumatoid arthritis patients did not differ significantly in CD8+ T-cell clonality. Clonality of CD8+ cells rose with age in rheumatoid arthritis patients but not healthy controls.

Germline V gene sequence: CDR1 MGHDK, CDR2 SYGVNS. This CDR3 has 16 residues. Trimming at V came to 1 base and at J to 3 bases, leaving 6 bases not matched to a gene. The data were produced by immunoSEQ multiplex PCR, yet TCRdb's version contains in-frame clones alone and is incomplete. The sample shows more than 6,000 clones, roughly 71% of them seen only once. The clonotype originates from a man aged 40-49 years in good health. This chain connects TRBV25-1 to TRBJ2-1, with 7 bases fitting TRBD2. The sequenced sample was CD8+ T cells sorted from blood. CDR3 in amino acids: CASSESSGVLYNEQFF. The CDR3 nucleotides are TGTGCCAGCAGTGAATCCAGCGGGGTACTCTACAATGAGCAGTTCTTC.